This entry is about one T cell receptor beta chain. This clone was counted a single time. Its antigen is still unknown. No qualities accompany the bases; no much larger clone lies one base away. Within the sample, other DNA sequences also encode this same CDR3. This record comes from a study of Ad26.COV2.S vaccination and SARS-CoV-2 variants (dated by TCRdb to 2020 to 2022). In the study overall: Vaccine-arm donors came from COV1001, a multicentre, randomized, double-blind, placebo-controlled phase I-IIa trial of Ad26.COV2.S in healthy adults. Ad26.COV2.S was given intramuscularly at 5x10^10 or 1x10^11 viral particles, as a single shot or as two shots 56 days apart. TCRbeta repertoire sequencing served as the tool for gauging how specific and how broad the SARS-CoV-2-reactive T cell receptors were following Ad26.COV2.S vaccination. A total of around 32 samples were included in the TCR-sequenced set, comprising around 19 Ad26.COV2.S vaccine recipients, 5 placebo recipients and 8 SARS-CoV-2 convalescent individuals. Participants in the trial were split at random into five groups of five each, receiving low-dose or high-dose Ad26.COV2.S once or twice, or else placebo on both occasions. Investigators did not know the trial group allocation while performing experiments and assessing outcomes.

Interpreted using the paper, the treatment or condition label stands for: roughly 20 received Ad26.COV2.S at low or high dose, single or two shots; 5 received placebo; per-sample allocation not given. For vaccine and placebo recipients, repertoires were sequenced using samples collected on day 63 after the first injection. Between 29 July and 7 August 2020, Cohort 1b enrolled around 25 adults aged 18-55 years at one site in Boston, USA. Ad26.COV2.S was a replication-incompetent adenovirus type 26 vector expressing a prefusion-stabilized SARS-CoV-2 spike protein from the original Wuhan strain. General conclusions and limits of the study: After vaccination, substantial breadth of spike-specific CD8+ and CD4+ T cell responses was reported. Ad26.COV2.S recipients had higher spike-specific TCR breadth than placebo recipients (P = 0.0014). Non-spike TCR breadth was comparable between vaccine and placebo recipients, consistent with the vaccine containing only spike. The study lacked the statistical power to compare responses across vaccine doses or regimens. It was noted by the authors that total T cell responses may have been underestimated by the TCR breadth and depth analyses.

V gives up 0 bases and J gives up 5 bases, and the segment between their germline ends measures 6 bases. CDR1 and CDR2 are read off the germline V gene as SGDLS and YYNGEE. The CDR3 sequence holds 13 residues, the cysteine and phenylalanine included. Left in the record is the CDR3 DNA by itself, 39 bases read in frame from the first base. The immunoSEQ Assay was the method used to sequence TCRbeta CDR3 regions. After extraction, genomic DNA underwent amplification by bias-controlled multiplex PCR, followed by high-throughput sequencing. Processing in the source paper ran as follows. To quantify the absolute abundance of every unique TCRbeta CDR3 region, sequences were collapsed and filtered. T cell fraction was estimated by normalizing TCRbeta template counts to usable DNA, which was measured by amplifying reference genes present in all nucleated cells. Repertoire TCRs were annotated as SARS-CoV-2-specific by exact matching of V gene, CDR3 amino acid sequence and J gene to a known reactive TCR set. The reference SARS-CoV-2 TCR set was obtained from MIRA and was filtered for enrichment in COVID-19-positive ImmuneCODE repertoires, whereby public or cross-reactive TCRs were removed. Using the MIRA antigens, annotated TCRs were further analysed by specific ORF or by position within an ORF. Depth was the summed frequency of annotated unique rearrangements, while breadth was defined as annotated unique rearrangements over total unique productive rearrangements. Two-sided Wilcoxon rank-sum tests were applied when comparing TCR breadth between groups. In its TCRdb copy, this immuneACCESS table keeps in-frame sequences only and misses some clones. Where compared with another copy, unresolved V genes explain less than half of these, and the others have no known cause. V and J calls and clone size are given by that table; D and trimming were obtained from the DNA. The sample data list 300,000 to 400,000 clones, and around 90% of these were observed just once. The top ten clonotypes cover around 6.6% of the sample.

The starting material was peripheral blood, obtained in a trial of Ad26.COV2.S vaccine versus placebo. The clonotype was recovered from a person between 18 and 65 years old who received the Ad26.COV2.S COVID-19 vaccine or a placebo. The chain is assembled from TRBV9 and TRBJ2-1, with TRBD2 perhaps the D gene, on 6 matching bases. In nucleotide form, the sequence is TGTGCCAGCAGCGTAGCGGGAGACAATGAGCAGTTCTTC. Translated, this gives CASSVAGDNEQFF.